This is a list of T cell receptor beta chains from one sample in a study of Ad26.COV2.S vaccination and SARS-CoV-2 variants. Sequencing was performed with immunoSEQ multiplex PCR; in TCRdb, only in-frame clones are kept and a portion is missing. The sample lists some 450,000 clones; about 90% were seen once. The input for sequencing was peripheral blood, taken in a trial of Ad26.COV2.S vaccine versus placebo. The receptors were gathered from a person between 18 and 60 years old who received the Ad26.COV2.S COVID-19 vaccine or a placebo. The CDR3 runs from the conserved cysteine through the conserved F or W. The order of the fields is D gene, V gene, CDR3 length, J gene, clone size, CDR3 DNA, CDR3 protein. The D gene is left open where the match is weak. The listing skips clone size in some rows; elsewhere it reads once, few, many or a size class.

.	TRBV6-5	13	TRBJ1-2	.	TGTGCCAGCAGTACCGGACCTGTCTATGGCTACACCTTC	CASSTGPVYGYTF
TRBD1	TRBV19	16	TRBJ1-5	.	TGTGCCAGTACCAACCCTGGACAGGGGATCAATCAGCCCCAGCATTTT	CASTNPGQGINQPQHF
.	TRBV10-3	14	TRBJ1-1	.	TGTGCCATCAGTGAGGGCAGACAGAACACTGAAGCTTTCTTT	CAISEGRQNTEAFF
TRBD1	TRBV7-9	15	TRBJ2-1	.	TGTGCCAGCAGCCTACAAGACAGGGCGGACAATGAGCAGTTCTTC	CASSLQDRADNEQFF
.	TRBV7-3	16	TRBJ2-6	.	TGTGCCAGCAGCCCCCAGGGGGGGGCTGGGGCCAACGTCCTGACTTTC	CASSPQGGAGANVLTF
TRBD2	TRBV11-2	15	TRBJ2-7	.	TGTGCCAGCAGCTCTCAACTAGCGGGAGTCGGCGAGCAGTACTTC	CASSSQLAGVGEQYF
TRBD1	TRBV5-1	15	TRBJ2-1	.	TGCGCCAGCAGCATCGGGGACAGATCCTACAATGAGCAGTTCTTC	CASSIGDRSYNEQFF
TRBD1	TRBV13	13	TRBJ2-4	.	TGTGCCAGCAGCTTAGGCCGGCAGGGGGCCCGCCACTTC	CASSLGRQGARHF
TRBD2	TRBV11-2	16	TRBJ2-7	once	TGTGCCAGCAGCAGAGATCGGACTAGCGGGCACTACGAGCAGTACTTC	CASSRDRTSGHYEQYF
TRBD1	TRBV4-3	15	TRBJ2-7	few	TGCGCCAGCAGCCAATTCTCGACAGGGCGAAACGAGCAGTACTTC	CASSQFSTGRNEQYF
TRBD2	TRBV24-1	16	TRBJ2-3	once	TGTGCCACCAGTGACCCGGGACTAGCGGGAACAGATACGCAGTATTTT	CATSDPGLAGTDTQYF
.	TRBV6-2/TRBV6-3	18	TRBJ2-1	.	TGTGCCAGCAGTTACTCGAAAACGGGCAGCCCCTCCTACAATGAGCAGTTCTTC	CASSYSKTGSPSYNEQFF
.	TRBV27	13	TRBJ1-2	.	TGTGCCAGCAGTCCCACAGAGACTCGTGGCTACACCTTC	CASSPTETRGYTF
TRBD2	TRBV4-2	16	TRBJ2-7	.	TGTGCCAGCAGCCAAGATGCGGTAGCGGGATCGTACGAGCAGTACTTC	CASSQDAVAGSYEQYF
.	TRBV7-6	15	TRBJ2-7	.	TGTGCCAGCAGCTCAAATGCCGGGACAACCTACGAGCAGTACTTC	CASSSNAGTTYEQYF
.	TRBV4-2	14	TRBJ1-4	.	TGTGCCAGCAGCCTTTATGCAACTAATGAAAAACTGTTTTTT	CASSLYATNEKLFF
TRBD1	TRBV4-3	17	TRBJ1-5	few	TGCGCCAGCAGCCAAGACCCCCCGGGACAGGGTTATCAGCCCCAGCATTTT	CASSQDPPGQGYQPQHF
.	TRBV24-1	13	TRBJ2-7	.	TGTGCCACCAGTGACTCCCGAGGAGGATCGCAGTACTTC	CATSDSRGGSQYF
.	TRBV27	15	TRBJ2-7	.	TGTGCCAGCAGTTTACGGGGCGTGAGCTCCTACGAGCAGTACTTC	CASSLRGVSSYEQYF
TRBD2	TRBV25-1	14	TRBJ2-3	.	TGTGCCAGCAGTCGACTAGCGGAGTCTTATACGCAGTATTTT	CASSRLAESYTQYF
.	TRBV15	16	TRBJ2-7	once	TGTGCCACCAGCAGAGAATCGGGGGCCAGCTCCTACGAGCAGTACTTC	CATSRESGASSYEQYF
TRBD2	TRBV4-2	19	TRBJ2-3	few	TGTGCCAGCAGCCAAGAATGGCTCGGGGTAGCGGGGGGCACAGATACGCAGTATTTT	CASSQEWLGVAGGTDTQYF
TRBD1	TRBV7-2	16	TRBJ2-5	.	TGTGCCAGCAGCACAAGGACAGGGTTGCCACAAGAGACCCAGTACTTC	CASSTRTGLPQETQYF
TRBD1	TRBV10-1	16	TRBJ1-3	.	TGCGCCAGCAGTGAGTCGGGACAGCCCTCTGGAAACACCATATATTTT	CASSESGQPSGNTIYF
TRBD2	TRBV4-2	17	TRBJ2-3	once	TGTGCCAGCAGCCATCGCCGAGGGGATAGCGGGAGGGCCGTGTATTATTTT	CASSHRRGDSGRAVYYF
.	TRBV11-1	15	TRBJ2-3	.	TGTGCCAGCAGCCCGTACATAGTCTCCACAGATACGCAGTATTTT	CASSPYIVSTDTQYF
TRBD1	TRBV15	11	TRBJ2-7	once	TGTGCCACCAGCACAGGGGGCGGGTTGTACTTC	CATSTGGGLYF
.	TRBV27	12	TRBJ2-1	.	TGTGCCAGCAGTCCCCCAGACAATGAGCAGTTCTTC	CASSPPDNEQFF
TRBD1	TRBV6-2/TRBV6-3	16	TRBJ1-5	.	TGTGCCAGCAGCTCCGGACAGGGAGGTAGCAATCAGCCCCAGCATTTT	CASSSGQGGSNQPQHF
.	TRBV6-2/TRBV6-3	14	TRBJ2-1	.	TGTGCCAGCAGTTACTCGGTTAGCGGCCCCCTCGGATTCTTC	CASSYSVSGPLGFF
.	TRBV21-1	19	TRBJ2-2	.	TGTGCCAGCAGCAAGGCTCGGGACAGGGTATCTCCGAACACCGGGGAGCTGTTTTTT	CASSKARDRVSPNTGELFF
.	TRBV14	17	TRBJ1-2	few	TGTGCCAGCAGCCCACCCGATTGGGCGCAGGATATCCATGGCTACACCTTC	CASSPPDWAQDIHGYTF
.	TRBV28	10	TRBJ2-7	.	TGTGCCAGCAGTTTAAGCGAGCAGTACTTC	CASSLSEQYF
.	TRBV4-1	11	TRBJ2-3	.	TGCGCCAGCAGCCAAGATCGGGCGCAGTATTTT	CASSQDRAQYF
.	TRBV6-6	16	TRBJ2-1	once	TGTGCCAGCAGTTACTCGTCCCGGAGCTCCTACAATGAGCAGTTCTTC	CASSYSSRSSYNEQFF
.	TRBV28	11	TRBJ1-2	.	TGTGCCAGCAGTTTCGCCGGTGACTACACCTTC	CASSFAGDYTF
TRBD1	TRBV7-9	12	TRBJ2-1	once	TGTGCCAGCAGCGTCGGGACAGATAAGCAGTTCTTC	CASSVGTDKQFF
.	TRBV14	14	TRBJ2-3	.	TGTGCCAGCAGCCTTTTACAGCACACAGATACGCAGTATTTT	CASSLLQHTDTQYF
.	TRBV19	16	TRBJ1-1	.	TGTGCCAGTAGTAAACCTGGACAGTTAATGAACACTGAAGCTTTCTTT	CASSKPGQLMNTEAFF
.	TRBV7-9	14	TRBJ2-5	.	TGTGCCAGCAGCTTAGAACAGAACCAAGAGACCCAGTACTTC	CASSLEQNQETQYF
.	TRBV5-6	15	TRBJ1-6	.	TGTGCCAGCAGCTTGAAGGAAGGAGGAAATTCACCCCTCCACTTT	CASSLKEGGNSPLHF
TRBD2	TRBV18	15	TRBJ2-7	.	TGTGCCAGCTCGAAAAGGGGAGGGTTCGCCTACGAGCAGTACTTC	CASSKRGGFAYEQYF
.	TRBV27	14	TRBJ1-1	.	TGTGCCAGCAGTTGGGCAGGACTGAACACTGAAGCTTTCTTT	CASSWAGLNTEAFF
.	TRBV11-1	13	TRBJ1-1	.	TGTGCCAGCAGCCCCTTTGCCAACACTGAAGCTTTCTTT	CASSPFANTEAFF
TRBD2	TRBV19	16	TRBJ2-7	.	TGTGCCAGTAGTGCCGTGGGACTAGCGAGATTCTACGAGCAGTACTTC	CASSAVGLARFYEQYF
.	TRBV9	16	TRBJ2-7	.	TGTGCCAGCAGCGTAGGACAGGCCAGTGTCTCCTACGAGCAGTACTTC	CASSVGQASVSYEQYF
TRBD2	TRBV27	13	TRBJ2-1	.	TGTGCCAGCAGTTGGGGACTAGCGCTAGAGCAGTTCTTC	CASSWGLALEQFF
TRBD1	TRBV7-6	15	TRBJ1-4	.	TGTGCCAGCAGCTCCCAGACAGGGGTTAATGAAAAACTGTTTTTT	CASSSQTGVNEKLFF